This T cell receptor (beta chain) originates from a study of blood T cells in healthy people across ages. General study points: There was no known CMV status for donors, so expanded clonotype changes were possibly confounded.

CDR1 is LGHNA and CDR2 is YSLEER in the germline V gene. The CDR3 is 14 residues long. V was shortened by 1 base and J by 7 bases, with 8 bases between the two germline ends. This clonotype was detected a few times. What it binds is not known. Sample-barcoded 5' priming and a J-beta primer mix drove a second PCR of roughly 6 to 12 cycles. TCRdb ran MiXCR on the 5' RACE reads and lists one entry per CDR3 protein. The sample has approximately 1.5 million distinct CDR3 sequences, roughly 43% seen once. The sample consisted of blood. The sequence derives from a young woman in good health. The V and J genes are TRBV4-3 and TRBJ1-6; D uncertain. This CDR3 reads CASSQGKRNSPLHF. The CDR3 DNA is TGCGCCAGCAGCCAAGGGAAAAGGAATTCACCCCTCCACTTT.